The T cell receptor (beta chain) described here comes from a study of STAT3 mutations in large granular lymphocyte leukemia. Study as a whole: Roughly half the longitudinally sequenced T-LGLL patients had canonical STAT3 mutations. Immunosuppressive therapy was given to more than half of T-LGLL patients.

Germline V CDR1 and CDR2: SGDLS, YYNGEE. The CDR3 is 15 amino acids. Unmatched junction bases numbered 2, after V lost 3 bases and J lost 0 bases. Study-wide findings and caveats: Some patients had persisting codominant clonotypes that could mask small clones. Variable sampling intervals and differing treatment regimens complicated linking therapy response to TCR clonal burden changes. Every T-cell large granular lymphocyte leukemia patient had at least one immunodominant TCR beta clonotype.

Only in-frame clones appear in the TCRdb table, and some are missing; sequencing was by immunoSEQ multiplex PCR. The repertoire consists of more than 4,500 clones, with roughly 80% occurring once and the leading ten covering 84%. Concerning this clone itself: Its antigen is not known.

Sample: peripheral blood mononuclear cells. This clonotype was sampled from a man aged 35-49 years with T-cell large granular lymphocyte leukemia. Some clones in this sample may be carry-over from other donors' samples. The chain combines TRBV9 with TRBJ2-2, with 7 nucleotides matching TRBD2. DNA of the CDR3: TGTGCCAGCAGCGAGCGGGGCGCGAACACCGGGGAGCTGTTTTTT. This sequence encodes CASSERGANTGELFF.